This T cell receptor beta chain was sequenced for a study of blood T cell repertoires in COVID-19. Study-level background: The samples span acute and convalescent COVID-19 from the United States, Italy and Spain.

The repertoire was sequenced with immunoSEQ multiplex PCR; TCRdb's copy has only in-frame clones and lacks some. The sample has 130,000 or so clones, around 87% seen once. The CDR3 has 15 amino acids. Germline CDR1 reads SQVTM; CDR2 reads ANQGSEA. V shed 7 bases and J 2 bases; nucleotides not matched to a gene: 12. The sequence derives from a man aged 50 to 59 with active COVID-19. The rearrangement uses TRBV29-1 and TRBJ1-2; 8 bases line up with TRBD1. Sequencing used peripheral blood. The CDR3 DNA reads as TGCAGCGCCTTTCTAGGACAGGGTGAAAACTATGGCTACACCTTC. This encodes CSAFLGQGENYGYTF.